A selection of T cell receptor beta chains follows, all from one sample in a study of T cells in Graves' hyperthyroidism and ophthalmopathy. TCRdb recomputed calls from the multiplex PCR reads with MiXCR, one row per CDR3 protein. The data contain about 500,000 distinct CDR3 sequences, more than 15% of them seen just once; the ten biggest clones take up 29%. The sequencing input was blood. These TCRs come from a woman aged 30 to 39 with Graves' ophthalmopathy. Each CDR3 is given with its conserved first and last residue. The D gene is left open where the match is weak. Not all rows give a size; the values are once, few, many and, for expanded clones, a class.

abundance | len | j_gene | v_gene | d_gene | CDR3aa | CDR3nt
- | 13 | TRBJ1-2 | TRBV6-2/TRBV6-3 | TRBD1 | CASSHDRVSGYTF | TGTGCCAGCAGCCACGACAGGGTGAGTGGCTACACCTTC
- | 13 | TRBJ1-1 | TRBV12-3/TRBV12-4 | - | CASSSQGSVEAFF | TGTGCCAGCAGTTCGCAGGGGAGTGTTGAAGCTTTCTTT
many | 15 | TRBJ2-3 | TRBV7-2 | - | CASSSPGHTTDTQYF | TGTGCCAGCAGCTCGCCGGGACACACCACAGATACGCAGTATTTT
- | 14 | TRBJ2-2 | TRBV19 | TRBD2 | CASRTSELTGELFF | TGTGCCAGTCGGACTAGCGAGCTAACCGGGGAGCTGTTTTTT
many | 11 | TRBJ1-1 | TRBV28 | - | CASSLTRRAFF | TGTGCCAGCAGTTTAACGAGAAGAGCTTTCTTT
few | 18 | TRBJ2-1 | TRBV19 | TRBD2 | CASNPGSGAYPGDNEQFF | TGTGCCAGTAACCCTGGAAGCGGGGCCTACCCTGGCGATAATGAGCAGTTCTTC
few | 16 | TRBJ2-7 | TRBV7-6 | - | CASSLGGQGSSYEQYF | TGTGCCAGCAGCTTGGGGGGGCAGGGAAGCTCCTACGAGCAGTACTTC
many | 13 | TRBJ2-7 | TRBV7-3 | - | CASSWRQGHEQYF | TGTGCCAGCAGCTGGCGGCAGGGCCACGAGCAGTACTTC
many | 14 | TRBJ1-6 | TRBV3-1 | TRBD1 | CASSSTGGGTPLHF | TGTGCCAGCAGCTCGACAGGGGGCGGGACACCCCTCCACTTT
- | 18 | TRBJ2-1 | TRBV7-9 | TRBD2 | CASSFSTKTSGGYNEQFF | TGTGCCAGCAGCTTTTCCACAAAAACTAGCGGAGGCTACAATGAGCAGTTCTTC
many | 14 | TRBJ2-7 | TRBV28 | - | CASSQGPGTYEQYF | TGTGCCAGCAGTCAAGGGCCAGGCACCTACGAGCAGTACTTC
few | 18 | TRBJ2-2 | TRBV6-1 | TRBD2 | CASSSRRLAGGSTGELFF | TGTGCCAGCAGTTCCAGGCGGCTAGCGGGAGGAAGCACCGGGGAGCTGTTTTTT
- | 15 | TRBJ2-1 | TRBV7-9 | - | CASSLSYGDYNEQFF | TGTGCCAGCAGCTTAAGCTACGGGGACTACAATGAGCAGTTCTTC
many | 15 | TRBJ2-3 | TRBV28 | - | CASSLRGSSTDTQYF | TGTGCCAGCAGTTTAAGGGGGAGTAGCACAGATACGCAGTATTTT
few | 15 | TRBJ2-7 | TRBV7-9 | TRBD1 | CASSSYRGRSYEQYF | TGTGCCAGCAGCTCATACAGGGGGCGATCCTACGAGCAGTACTTC
- | 14 | TRBJ2-2 | TRBV7-2 | TRBD1 | CAGQGRRITGELFF | TGTGCCGGACAGGGACGGAGGATCACCGGGGAGCTGTTTTTT
few | 13 | TRBJ2-5 | TRBV19 | TRBD1 | CASSIGQGETQYF | TGTGCCAGTAGTATTGGACAGGGGGAGACCCAGTACTTC
many | 16 | TRBJ1-1 | TRBV5-1 | TRBD1 | CASSLESQGVITEAFF | TGCGCCAGCAGCTTGGAGTCTCAGGGGGTGATCACTGAAGCTTTCTTT
- | 14 | TRBJ2-7 | TRBV28 | - | CASITWTGPYEQYF | TGTGCCAGCATTACATGGACGGGTCCCTACGAGCAGTACTTC
many | 13 | TRBJ2-5 | TRBV2 | - | CASSVLHQETQYF | TGTGCCAGCAGTGTTTTGCACCAAGAGACCCAGTACTTC
many | 13 | TRBJ1-1 | TRBV9 | - | CASSVQIGSEAFF | TGTGCCAGCAGCGTTCAAATTGGTTCTGAAGCTTTCTTT
few | 13 | TRBJ1-2 | TRBV20-1 | - | CSAPYRGIRGYTF | TGCAGTGCCCCCTATCGGGGAATCCGTGGCTACACCTTC
many | 14 | TRBJ1-1 | TRBV7-2 | - | CASSRINKGTEAFF | TGTGCCAGCAGCCGGATCAACAAGGGAACTGAAGCTTTCTTT
many | 15 | TRBJ1-1 | TRBV11-2 | TRBD1 | CASSPTGAGYTEAFF | TGTGCCAGCAGCCCCACAGGGGCGGGGTACACTGAAGCTTTCTTT
- | 14 | TRBJ2-7 | TRBV6-1 | TRBD2 | CASTPQREILEQYF | TGTGCCAGCACCCCGCAGCGGGAGATCCTCGAGCAGTACTTC
many | 16 | TRBJ1-1 | TRBV18 | - | CASSPREKGLNTEAFF | TGTGCCAGCTCTCCCCGGGAGAAGGGGTTGAACACTGAAGCTTTCTTT
many | 14 | TRBJ1-1 | TRBV7-9 | - | CASSLESRTVEAFF | TGTGCCAGCAGCTTAGAGTCCCGGACAGTTGAAGCTTTCTTT
- | 15 | TRBJ2-6 | TRBV28 | - | CASSTQVAGANVLTF | TGTGCCAGCAGTACACAGGTGGCCGGGGCCAACGTCCTGACTTTC
- | 17 | TRBJ2-1 | TRBV4-1 | - | CASSQDLNRLLYNEQFF | TGCGCCAGCAGCCAAGATCTTAACAGGTTACTCTACAATGAGCAGTTCTTC
- | 15 | TRBJ1-2 | TRBV6-1 | TRBD1 | CASSEKGQGHYGYTF | TGTGCCAGCAGTGAAAAGGGACAGGGTCACTATGGCTACACCTTC
- | 16 | TRBJ2-1 | TRBV27 | TRBD1 | CASSLDRYSSYNEQFF | TGTGCCAGCAGTTTGGACAGGTACAGCTCCTACAATGAGCAGTTCTTC
- | 16 | TRBJ2-7 | TRBV19 | TRBD2 | CASSLKGTSGSYEQYF | TGTGCCAGTAGTCTCAAAGGGACTAGCGGCTCCTACGAGCAGTACTTC
many | 15 | TRBJ2-1 | TRBV20-1 | - | CSANEDSNPYNEQFF | TGCAGTGCTAACGAGGACTCGAACCCTTACAATGAGCAGTTCTTC
many | 14 | TRBJ2-7 | TRBV27 | TRBD1 | CASSLLRQGAEQYF | TGTGCCAGCAGTTTATTAAGGCAGGGGGCAGAGCAGTACTTC
- | 13 | TRBJ2-4 | TRBV20-1 | - | CSARQGIKNIQYF | TGCAGTGCTAGACAGGGTATCAAAAACATTCAGTACTTC
few | 16 | TRBJ2-1 | TRBV7-9 | - | CASSLGLSSSYNEQFF | TGTGCCAGCAGCTTAGGGCTTTCGAGCTCCTACAATGAGCAGTTCTTC
many | 19 | TRBJ2-1 | TRBV7-3 | TRBD2 | CASSPRLAGARLSGNEQFF | TGTGCCAGCAGCCCCCGACTAGCGGGAGCTCGGTTGTCGGGTAATGAGCAGTTCTTC
many | 17 | TRBJ2-1 | TRBV12-3/TRBV12-4 | TRBD2 | CASSPVGSGGSINEQFF | TGTGCCAGCAGTCCTGTCGGTAGTGGCGGGAGTATCAATGAGCAGTTCTTC
few | 15 | TRBJ2-1 | TRBV30 | TRBD2 | CAWIRSGSSYNEQFF | TGTGCCTGGATTAGAAGCGGGAGCTCCTACAATGAGCAGTTCTTC
few | 13 | TRBJ1-2 | TRBV3-1 | - | CASSLWGGNVDTF | TGTGCCAGCAGCCTCTGGGGGGGAAATGTGGACACCTTC
many | 15 | TRBJ2-3 | TRBV11-2 | TRBD2 | CASSLMTGGADTQYF | TGTGCCAGCAGCTTAATGACGGGAGGTGCAGATACGCAGTATTTT
- | 17 | TRBJ2-1 | TRBV6-5 | TRBD2 | CASSYFRTSGRYNEQFF | TGTGCCAGCAGTTACTTTCGTACTAGCGGGAGGTACAATGAGCAGTTCTTC
- | 13 | TRBJ2-7 | TRBV7-9 | - | CASSPWAIYEQYF | TGTGCCAGCAGCCCATGGGCTATTTACGAGCAGTACTTC
- | 13 | TRBJ1-2 | TRBV29-1 | TRBD1 | CSAKEDRGDGYTF | TGCAGCGCCAAAGAGGACAGGGGGGATGGCTACACCTTC
many | 14 | TRBJ2-5 | TRBV27 | TRBD2 | CASRSSGGWETQYF | TGTGCCAGCAGGAGTAGCGGGGGATGGGAGACCCAGTACTTC
- | 14 | TRBJ2-7 | TRBV6-5 | - | CASSYRTMAREQYF | TGTGCCAGCAGTTACAGGACTATGGCAAGGGAGCAGTACTTC
many | 14 | TRBJ1-1 | TRBV12-3/TRBV12-4 | - | CASSFLQEGSEAFF | TGTGCCAGCAGTTTCTTACAGGAAGGGTCTGAAGCTTTCTTT
few | 15 | TRBJ2-1 | TRBV11-1 | TRBD2 | CASSTRGGAYNEQFF | TGTGCCAGCAGCACCCGCGGGGGGGCCTACAATGAGCAGTTCTTC
many | 13 | TRBJ2-7 | TRBV20-1 | - | CSWDSFDSYEQYF | TGCAGTTGGGACTCTTTCGACTCCTACGAGCAGTACTTC
many | 16 | TRBJ2-1 | TRBV3-1 | - | CASSQGTFGGYNEQFF | TGTGCCAGCAGCCAAGGAACCTTTGGGGGGTACAATGAGCAGTTCTTC
many | 14 | TRBJ1-1 | TRBV27 | - | CASSLSNQGTPAFF | TGTGCCAGCAGTTTATCGAACCAGGGAACGCCGGCTTTCTTT
few | 15 | TRBJ1-1 | TRBV6-6 | - | CASSYSGGGITEAFF | TGTGCCAGCAGTTACTCGGGGGGGGGTATCACTGAAGCTTTCTTT
- | 15 | TRBJ2-2 | TRBV13 | TRBD2 | CASPKAGVGTGELFF | TGTGCCAGCCCCAAAGCGGGAGTTGGGACCGGGGAGCTGTTTTTT
- | 16 | TRBJ2-1 | TRBV5-1 | TRBD2 | CASSEAISGSFNEQFF | TGCGCCAGCAGCGAAGCAATAAGCGGGAGTTTCAATGAGCAGTTCTTC
- | 13 | TRBJ2-1 | TRBV20-1 | TRBD2 | CSARGLAGGRQFF | TGCAGTGCTAGAGGGCTAGCGGGGGGGCGGCAGTTCTTC
- | 15 | TRBJ2-7 | TRBV9 | - | CASSVGLPGADEQYF | TGTGCCAGCAGCGTAGGTTTGCCAGGGGCGGATGAGCAGTACTTC
once | 13 | TRBJ1-2 | TRBV28 | - | CASRFEQLYGYTF | TGTGCCAGCAGGTTTGAGCAGCTCTATGGCTACACCTTC
many | 14 | TRBJ2-3 | TRBV20-1 | - | CSACPEPGTDTQYF | TGCAGTGCTTGTCCTGAACCTGGCACAGATACGCAGTATTTT
many | 14 | TRBJ1-3 | TRBV18 | - | CASSLLAVSDTIYF | TGTGCCAGCTCACTTCTAGCGGTATCGGACACCATATATTTT